This T cell receptor (beta chain) was observed in a study of T cell changes during pregnancy in multiple sclerosis. This clone was seen just once. The CDR3 is 15 residues long. V lost 4 bases and J lost 0; bases outside the gene matches: 4. Germline CDR1 MNHNS, CDR2 SASEGT. This table comes from immunoSEQ multiplex PCR, and its TCRdb copy is limited to in-frame clones, with some not included. The sample contains about 38,000 clones, about 91% of which appear only once. The sample was CD8+ T cells from peripheral blood mononuclear cells, taken after pregnancy. The TCR sequence derives from a female donor with multiple sclerosis, enrolled in a pregnancy study. The rearrangement uses TRBV6-1 and TRBJ2-3, with 7 bases identical to TRBD2. CDR3 sequence: CASSAFSGSTDTQYF. CDR3 in DNA: TGTGCCAGCAGTGCCTTTAGCGGGAGCACAGATACGCAGTATTTT.